The clone carrying this T cell receptor beta chain was seen only once. V was pared by 6 bases and J by 2 bases, with 10 bases between. Germline lookup yields CDR1 WSHSY and CDR2 SAAADI. This CDR3 has 13 residues. The protocol was immunoSEQ multiplex PCR, while the TCRdb copy is restricted to in-frame clones and leaves out a portion. This table holds over 50,000 clones, about 93% found once. The data were obtained in a study of technical replicates of blood from several donors. This clonotype was sampled from a human donor in good health. Sequencing was done on a sample of T cells isolated from PBMCs. V usage is TRBV10-2 and J usage is TRBJ1-1; perhaps TRBD1 as D (6 bases). This CDR3 is CASRDRENTEAFF. In nucleotides, the CDR3 is TGCGCCAGCAGGGACAGAGAAAACACTGAAGCTTTCTTT.